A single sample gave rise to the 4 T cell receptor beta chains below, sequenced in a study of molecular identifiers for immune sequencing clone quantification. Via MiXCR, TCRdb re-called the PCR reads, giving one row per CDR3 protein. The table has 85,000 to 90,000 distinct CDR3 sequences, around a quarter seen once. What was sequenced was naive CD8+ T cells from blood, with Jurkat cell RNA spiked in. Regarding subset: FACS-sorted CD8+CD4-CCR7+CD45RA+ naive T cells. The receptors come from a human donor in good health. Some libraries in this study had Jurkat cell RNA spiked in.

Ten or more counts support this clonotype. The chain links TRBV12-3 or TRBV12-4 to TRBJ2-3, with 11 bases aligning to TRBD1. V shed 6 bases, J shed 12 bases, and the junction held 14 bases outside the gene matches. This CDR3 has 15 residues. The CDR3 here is CASSRDRGSPEAQYF. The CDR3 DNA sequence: TGTGCCAGCAGCCGGGACAGGGGGTCTCCTGAGGCACAGTATTTT.

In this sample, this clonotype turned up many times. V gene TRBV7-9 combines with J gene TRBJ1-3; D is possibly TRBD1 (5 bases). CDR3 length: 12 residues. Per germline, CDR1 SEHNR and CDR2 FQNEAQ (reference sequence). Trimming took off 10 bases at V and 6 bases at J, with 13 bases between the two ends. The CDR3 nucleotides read TGTGCCACCCCCGGGGACCTAAACACCATATATTTT. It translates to CATPGDLNTIYF.

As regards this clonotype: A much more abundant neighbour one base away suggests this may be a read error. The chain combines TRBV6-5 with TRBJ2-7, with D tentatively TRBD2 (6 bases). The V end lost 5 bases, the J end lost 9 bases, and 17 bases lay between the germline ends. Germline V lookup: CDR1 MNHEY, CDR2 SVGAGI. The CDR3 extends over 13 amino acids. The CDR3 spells CASSAGPDVGQYF. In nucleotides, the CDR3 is TGTGCCAGCAGTGCGGGACCTGACGTAGGGCAGTACTTC.

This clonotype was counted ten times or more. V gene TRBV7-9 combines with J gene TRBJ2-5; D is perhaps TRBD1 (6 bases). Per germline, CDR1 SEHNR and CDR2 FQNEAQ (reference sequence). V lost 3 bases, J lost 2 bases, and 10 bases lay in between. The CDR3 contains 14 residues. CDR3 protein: CASSLAQGQETQYF. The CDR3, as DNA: TGTGCCAGCAGCTTGGCCCAGGGGCAAGAGACCCAGTACTTC.